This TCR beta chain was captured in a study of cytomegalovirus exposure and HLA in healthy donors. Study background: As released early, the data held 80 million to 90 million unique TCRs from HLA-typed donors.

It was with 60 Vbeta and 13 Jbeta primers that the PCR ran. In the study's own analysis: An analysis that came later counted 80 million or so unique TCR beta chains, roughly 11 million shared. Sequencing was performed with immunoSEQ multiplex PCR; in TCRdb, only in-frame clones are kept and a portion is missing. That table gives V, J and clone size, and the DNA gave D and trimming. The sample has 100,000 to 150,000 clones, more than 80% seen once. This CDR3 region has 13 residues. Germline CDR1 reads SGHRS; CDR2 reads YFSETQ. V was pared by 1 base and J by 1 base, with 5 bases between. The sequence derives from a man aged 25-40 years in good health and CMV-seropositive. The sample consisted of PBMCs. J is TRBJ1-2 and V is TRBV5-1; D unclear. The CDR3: CASSLLGNYGYTF. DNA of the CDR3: TGCGCCAGCAGCTTGCTCGGTAACTATGGCTACACCTTC.